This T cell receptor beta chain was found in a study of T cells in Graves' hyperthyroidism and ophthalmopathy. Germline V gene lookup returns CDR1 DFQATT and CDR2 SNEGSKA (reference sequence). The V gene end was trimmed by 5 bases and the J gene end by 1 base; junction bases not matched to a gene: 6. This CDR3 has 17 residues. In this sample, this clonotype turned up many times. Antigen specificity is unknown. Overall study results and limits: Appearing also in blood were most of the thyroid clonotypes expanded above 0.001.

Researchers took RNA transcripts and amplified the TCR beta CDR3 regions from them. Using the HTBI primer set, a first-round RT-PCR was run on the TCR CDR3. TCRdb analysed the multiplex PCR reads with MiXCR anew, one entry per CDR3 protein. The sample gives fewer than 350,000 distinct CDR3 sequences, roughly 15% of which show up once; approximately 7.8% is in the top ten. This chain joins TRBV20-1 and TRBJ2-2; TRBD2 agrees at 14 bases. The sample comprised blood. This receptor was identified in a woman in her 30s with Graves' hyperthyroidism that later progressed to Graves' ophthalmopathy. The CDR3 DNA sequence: TGCAGTGCTTCGGGACTAGCGGGAGTGGGGAACACCGGGGAGCTGTTTTTT. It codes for CSASGLAGVGNTGELFF.